This TCR beta chain was sequenced during a study of technical replicates of blood from a handful of donors. V lost 5 bases and J lost 5; bases outside the gene matches: 11. The CDR3 runs 15 residues. Looked up from germline, CDR1 is MGHDK and CDR2 is SYGVNS. Some clones are missing from TCRdb's copy, which holds only in-frame ones; the method was immunoSEQ multiplex PCR. The table has about 94,000 clones, about 95% seen once. The sample was T cells isolated from PBMCs. This clonotype was sampled from a human donor in good health. The gene calls are TRBV25-1 and TRBJ2-5; 7 nucleotides agree with TRBD2. The chain's CDR3 is CASSIGGGPGETQYF. The CDR3, as DNA: TGTGCCAGCAGTATCGGGGGAGGGCCAGGGGAGACCCAGTACTTC.